This entry features one TCR beta chain sequence. What this receptor recognizes is not known. The record has no base qualities; no much larger clone is one base away. This entry belongs to a study of CD4 T cells in relation to SARS-CoV-2 and coronaviruses (dated by TCRdb to about 2021). General notes on the study: In the ViraFEST assay, PBMCs were cultured with antigen for less than 11 days, after which TCR beta CDR3s were sequenced to identify clonal expansions specific to the antigen. Patient-derived lymphoblastoid cell lines were used to map the HLA restriction of shared crossreactive spike epitopes. A different TCR-beta assay, based on Illumina, was used to sequence expansion assays from other donors in the study. Across all 12 patients in the full convalescent cohort, ages ranged from about 21 to 80 years, with a median of 38. At the level of individual TCR clonotypes, the study evaluated whether memory CD4+ T cells crossreact between the spike proteins of SARS-CoV-2 and those of common cold coronaviruses. Among the roughly twelve convalescent patients, 8 males and 4 females were included, and two of the subjects were Hispanic. The Adaptive Biotechnologies TCR-sequencing kit was used to sequence samples from a few pre-COVID donors and the naive versus memory experiments, whereas other data were Illumina-based.

To separate naive from memory CD4+ T cells, cryopreserved PBMCs first underwent CD4 enrichment and then EasySep naive CD4+ T cell enrichment. Sorted naive or memory CD4+ T cells (roughly 9.5 x 10^4) were cultured 1:1 with T cell-depleted PBMCs and CEF peptides for about ten days. In general, every peptide culture condition was set up in three replicate wells. PBMCs were isolated from leukapheresis product or whole blood by Ficoll-Paque PLUS gradient centrifugation. The PBMCs went either fresh into the expansion assay or into cryopreservation at -140 degrees C. The QIAamp Micro DNA Kit was used to extract genomic DNA from the CD4+ T cells. General findings and caveats noted by the study authors: Sequencing of naive versus memory cells indicated that the assay detects memory recall responses, not primary responses primed during culture. Memory CD4+ clonotypes crossrecognizing SARS-CoV-2 and at least one common cold coronavirus spike were found in roughly three fifths of donors. Crossreactivity analysis was centred on spike protein, so crossreactivity against other viral proteins was not assessed. The study was constrained by small numbers of patients and of tested TCRs. Crossreactive clones showed significantly weaker SARS-CoV-2-driven expansion than monoreactive clones, consistent with antigenic imprinting. Pre-pandemic and post-infection samples were not both contributed by any donor, so tracing of the source of pre-existing responses was limited.

CEF-cultured naive and memory CD4+ T cell DNA received survey-level immunoSEQ TCR-beta sequencing. From the authors' description of their analysis: During preprocessing, nonproductive sequences were removed, along with CDR3s that did not begin with C, did not end with F or W, or were shorter than 7 amino acids. Antigen-specific clonotypes were called with the MANAFEST web app on the basis of expansion relative to the reference and to other culture wells. A clone was considered positive if significant expansion relative to the reference culture was observed in 2 of 3 replicate wells at an FDR below 0.05. A further requirement for positive clones was significant expansion compared with all other tandem wells, along with an odds ratio above 5. Cultured and uncultured naive and memory CD4+ repertoires were searched for previously identified spike- and CEF-reactive CDR3s. After three terminal residues were trimmed from each end, CDR3 homology was quantified as pairwise Levenshtein distance using the stringdist R package. In its TCRdb copy, this immuneACCESS table keeps in-frame sequences only and misses some clones. Where compared with another copy, unresolved V genes explain less than half of these, and the others have no known cause. V, J and clone size were drawn from that table, and D and trimming were deduced from the DNA. The sample includes 38,000 or so clones, with about 80% observed a single time. Approximately 7% of the sample is taken by the ten largest.

At the junction V is shortened by 8 bases and J by 1 base, with 11 bases in between. The CDR3 contains 13 residues, cysteine and phenylalanine counted. The DNA shown is the 39-base CDR3, in frame from base 1. CDR1 is given as MNHEY and CDR2 as SVGAGI, both from the germline V gene. The V and J segments used are TRBV6-5 and TRBJ1-1; possibly the D gene is TRBD1, per 5 matching bases. The TCR originated in an adult with COVID-19. Sequencing was carried out using naive CD4+ T cells from PBMCs, cultured in vitro. The intended sense of this specimen's cell subset or site label: naive CD4+ T cells isolated by negative enrichment. The DNA reads as follows: TGTGCCAGCCGTAAAACAGGGAACACTGAAGCTTTCTTT. Translation gives CASRKTGNTEAFF.